A single sample is the source of the 17 T cell receptor beta chains below, sequenced in a study of CD8+ T cells in alopecia areata. Extracted RNA was reverse transcribed, and the resulting cDNA served as sequencing template. Sequencing used immunoSEQ multiplex PCR; TCRdb keeps in-frame clones, though not all of them. The sample contains about 200,000 clones, 50% to 60% of which appear only once. The source was CD4+ T cells sorted from blood, collected at week 0. These receptors were taken from a human donor with alopecia areata.

The rearrangement uses TRBV18 and TRBJ2-5; no reliable D call. Trimming cost V 4 bases and J 2 bases, with 5 bases left between them. Per the germline V gene, CDR1 is KGHSH and CDR2 is LQKENI. The CDR3 spans 12 residues. The DNA for the CDR3 is TGTGCCAGCTCACTACAACAAGAGACCCAGTACTTC. Its translation is CASSLQQETQYF.

The chain is built from TRBV30 and TRBJ2-1, with D maybe TRBD1 (5 bases). Trimming stripped 8 bases from V and 2 bases from J, with 10 bases between. The CDR3 length is 12 residues. The germline V gene has CDR1 GTSNPN and CDR2 SVGIG (reference sequence). The CDR3: CAPGHPYNEQFF. In DNA, the CDR3 is TGTGCCCCAGGGCACCCCTACAATGAGCAGTTCTTC.

In its sample, this clone was seen a few times. CDR3 protein: CAWSLLYEQYF. CDR3 coding DNA: TGTGCCTGGAGTCTCCTCTACGAGCAGTACTTC. The chain couples TRBV30 to TRBJ2-7, with D unclear. CDR3 length: 11 amino acids. The V end was cut by 2 bases, the J end by 3 bases, with 5 bases between. Germline CDR1 GTSNPN, CDR2 SVGIG (reference sequence).

The chain carries TRBV7-7 and TRBJ2-1; tentative D call: TRBD2 (7 bases). CDR3 length: 15 residues. V lost 3 bases and J lost 7, with 16 bases in between. Germline lookup yields CDR1 SSHAT and CDR2 FNYEAQ (reference sequence). In nucleotides, the CDR3 is TGTGCCAGCAGCTTCCGACAGGCGGGGGTTAATGAGCAGTTCTTC. The encoded protein is CASSFRQAGVNEQFF.

This clone was found once. V is TRBV4-1 and J is TRBJ1-2; D is ambiguous. Per the germline V gene, CDR1 is MGHRA and CDR2 is YSYEKL. CDR3 length: 14 residues. The ends were cut back, 3 bases at V and 2 bases at J, with 10 bases in the middle. The CDR3 is CASSQAILNYGYTF. In DNA, the CDR3 is TGCGCCAGCAGCCAGGCAATTTTAAACTATGGCTACACCTTC.

The rearrangement links TRBV28 to TRBJ1-4; no reliable D call. CDR3 size: 11 residues. Germline values: CDR1 MDHEN, CDR2 SYDVKM. Between the trimmed V and J ends, which lost 3 bases and 7 bases, there was a span of 3 bases. The CDR3 loop reads CASSLGEKLFF. The CDR3 DNA reads as TGTGCCAGCAGTTTGGGTGAAAAACTGTTTTTT.

The rearrangement joins TRBV15 to TRBJ2-7; 8 bases align to TRBD1. The CDR3 is 19 residues long. Trimming took 2 bases from V and 1 from J; bases not matched to a gene: 16. Germline CDR1 and CDR2: LNHNV and YYDKDF (reference sequence). CDR3 nucleotide sequence: TGTGCCACCAGCAGACCCCTGGACAGGGCGGCCAGGAGGTCCTACGAGCAGTACTTC. Its protein product is CATSRPLDRAARRSYEQYF.

V gene TRBV5-1 combines with J gene TRBJ1-5; 7 nucleotides align to TRBD1. CDR3 size: 16 residues. V was clipped by 4 bases and J by 2 bases; unmatched bases: 9. The germline gives CDR1 SGHRS, CDR2 YFSETQ. CDR3 bases: TGCGCCAGCAGCCCTGGCTGGACAGGCGGCAATCAGCCCCAGCATTTT. Its translation: CASSPGWTGGNQPQHF.

This chain links TRBV2 with TRBJ2-2; no definite D call. The CDR3 loop spans 14 amino acids. Germline CDR1 is SNHLY and CDR2 is FYNNEI. Trimming pared 2 bases from V and 6 bases from J, leaving 10 bases between. The CDR3 sequence: CASSEWQISGELFF. CDR3 nucleotides: TGTGCCAGCAGTGAATGGCAGATTTCCGGGGAGCTGTTTTTT.

Only a few counts were recorded for this clone. The chain carries TRBV9 and TRBJ1-1; 7 bases line up with TRBD1. Germline V gene lookup returns CDR1 SGDLS and CDR2 YYNGEE. The V gene end was trimmed by 3 bases and the J gene end by 2 bases; junction bases not matched to a gene: 4. The CDR3 sequence is 14 residues long. CDR3 loop: CASSARQGNTEAFF. In DNA form, the CDR3 reads TGTGCCAGCAGCGCACGACAGGGTAACACTGAAGCTTTCTTT.

The chain is built from TRBV5-1 and TRBJ1-1; 8 positions agree with TRBD1. The CDR3 extends over 16 amino acids. CDR1 is SGHRS, CDR2 YFSETQ, per germline. After removal of 4 bases from V and 5 bases from J, the junction contained 13 bases not matched to a gene. CDR3 nucleotide sequence: TGCGCCAGCAGCCCCCGACAGGGGCAGGCTGGGACTGAAGCTTTCTTT. Its translation: CASSPRQGQAGTEAFF.

In this sample, this clone turned up once. The rearrangement uses TRBV5-1 and TRBJ1-1; the match to TRBD1 covers 8 bases. The CDR3 sequence is 14 residues long. The junction had 2 bases not matched to a gene; V was cut back by 4 bases and J by 0 bases. The germline gives CDR1 SGHRS, CDR2 YFSETQ. The CDR3 nucleotides read TGCGCCAGCAGCCTGGGACAGGTGAACACTGAAGCTTTCTTT. Its translation: CASSLGQVNTEAFF.

On this clone: The same CDR3 is also encoded by other DNA sequences in this sample. The CDR3 loop is CAWSVGGYGYTF. In DNA, the CDR3 is TGTGCCTGGAGTGTAGGAGGCTATGGCTACACCTTC. This chain joins TRBV30 and TRBJ1-2, with D hard to call. The germline gives CDR1 GTSNPN, CDR2 SVGIG (reference sequence). The CDR3 runs 12 residues. Deletions cut 0 bases from V and 4 bases from J, with 6 bases between.

The chain combines TRBV30 with TRBJ1-5; D might be TRBD1 (6 bases). Germline V CDR1 and CDR2: GTSNPN, SVGIG (reference sequence). The CDR3 contains 14 residues. Between the trimmed V and J ends, which lost 3 bases and 6 bases, there was a span of 15 bases. The CDR3 sequence: CAWRDTGLSQPQHF. The CDR3 nucleotides are TGTGCCTGGAGGGACACAGGGCTAAGTCAGCCCCAGCATTTT.

The chain is built from TRBV9 and TRBJ2-7; 13 bases match TRBD2. V shed 4 bases, J shed 0 bases, and the junction held 1 base outside the gene matches. Germline CDR1 is SGDLS and CDR2 is YYNGEE. This CDR3 is built from 15 residues. The CDR3 coding sequence is TGTGCCAGCAGCAGGACTAGCGGGAGCTCCTACGAGCAGTACTTC. Its protein product is CASSRTSGSSYEQYF.

This clone has a handful of counts. The chain combines TRBV2 with TRBJ2-5; 7 nucleotides agree with TRBD1. CDR1 is SNHLY, CDR2 FYNNEI, per germline. Trimming took 6 bases from V and 5 from J; bases not matched to a gene: 6. The CDR3 is made up of 13 amino acids. CDR3 loop: CASRHRGRETQYF. The CDR3 nucleotides read TGTGCCAGCAGGCACAGGGGTCGCGAGACCCAGTACTTC.

This chain joins TRBV10-1 and TRBJ2-3, with 10 bases lining up with TRBD2. Trimming took 7 bases from V and 5 from J; bases not matched to a gene: 9. In germline, CDR1 is WNHNN, CDR2 SYGVQD (reference sequence). This CDR3 is built from 15 residues. The chain's CDR3 is CASNPGLAGEDTQYF. Here the CDR3 DNA reads TGCGCCAGCAATCCCGGGCTAGCGGGAGAAGATACGCAGTATTTT.